The 12 T cell receptor beta chains in this list originate from one sample, sequenced in a study of vaccination effects on CD4 cells after COVID-19. Which antigens these TCRs recognize remains unknown. Sequencing was performed with immunoSEQ multiplex PCR; in TCRdb, only in-frame clones are kept and a portion is missing. The sample shows 70,000 or so clones, roughly 73% of them seen only once. Antigen-specific CD4+ T cells expanded by the ViraFEST assay with viral peptide pools were then sequenced. Once cultured for around 11 days, the cells underwent separation to obtain CD4+ T cells. Confirmation by PCR established that the person had SARS-CoV-2 infection between March and December 2020. Sequenced material: CD4+ T cells from PBMCs cultured with HIV peptides, taken before COVID-19 vaccination. Sample subset: HIV-1 Nef peptide pool negative control/reference culture. The receptors derive from a human donor who had a prior SARS-CoV-2 infection.

This clone ranks as medium-sized (0.01 to 0.1%). The V call is TRBV29-1, the J call TRBJ2-1, with D perhaps TRBD1 or TRBD2 (6 bases each). This CDR3 contains 16 residues. Trimming pared 7 bases from V and 2 bases from J, leaving 21 bases between. Germline CDR1 SQVTM, CDR2 ANQGSEA. CDR3: CSGGAGWGMTYNEQFF. In nucleotides, the CDR3 is TGCAGCGGGGGGGCAGGGTGGGGAATGACCTACAATGAGCAGTTCTTC.

In this sample, this clone turned up many times. In nucleotides, the CDR3 is TGTGCCAGCAGCCCTAACTGGGGGAGGGAGCAGTACTTC. It encodes CASSPNWGREQYF. V usage is TRBV7-3 and J usage is TRBJ2-7; D is possibly TRBD2 (6 bases). Germline CDR1 and CDR2: SGHTA and FQGTGA. CDR3 length equals 13 residues. V lost 5 bases to trimming and J lost 7 bases, with 15 bases between them.

The rearrangement links TRBV5-1 to TRBJ1-6; D not certain. V shed 4 bases and J shed 0 bases, with 20 bases lying between them. CDR1 and CDR2 from the germline V gene are SGHRS and YFSETQ. The CDR3 is 19 amino acids. CDR3 sequence reads: CASSQGNIPTISYNSPLHF. CDR3 bases: TGCGCCAGCAGCCAAGGTAACATCCCGACTATCTCCTATAATTCACCCCTCCACTTT. Supplemented by reference TRBV5-1 and TRBJ1-6, the full variable domain reads KAGVTQTPRYLIKTRGQQVTLSCSPISGHRSVSWYQQTPGQGLQFLFEYFSETQRNKGNFPGRFSGRQFSNSRSEMNVSTLELGDSALYLCASSQGNIPTISYNSPLHFGNGTRLTVT.

In this sample, this clone turned up a few times. The J gene is TRBJ2-2, the V gene TRBV5-1, with D possibly TRBD2 on 6 matching bases. CDR1 and CDR2 from the germline V gene are SGHRS and YFSETQ. V was pared by 5 bases and J by 5 bases, with 19 bases between. This CDR3 is 16 amino acids long. In DNA form, the CDR3 reads TGCGCCAGCAGTCCCTTCATAACGGGGGTTACCGGGGAGCTGTTTTTT. Translated, it gives CASSPFITGVTGELFF. The variable domain in full, with the rest retrieved from reference TRBV5-1 and TRBJ2-2, is KAGVTQTPRYLIKTRGQQVTLSCSPISGHRSVSWYQQTPGQGLQFLFEYFSETQRNKGNFPGRFSGRQFSNSRSEMNVSTLELGDSALYLCASSPFITGVTGELFFGEGSRLTVL.

The J gene is TRBJ2-3, the V gene TRBV6-5; 10 nucleotides match TRBD1. The V gene end was trimmed by 6 bases and the J gene end by 6 bases; junction bases not matched to a gene: 9. CDR1 is MNHEY, CDR2 SVGAGI, per germline. The length of the CDR3 is 15 residues. The DNA for the CDR3 is TGTGCCAGCAGCCCGCGACAGGGGGCTACGGATACGCAGTATTTT. Its protein is CASSPRQGATDTQYF.

The chain joins TRBV18 to TRBJ2-1; 7 bases line up with TRBD1. Germline lookup yields CDR1 KGHSH and CDR2 LQKENI. The V and J ends lost 3 bases and 3 bases, in that order; junction bases with no gene match: 5. The CDR3 is 15 residues long. CDR3 nucleotide sequence: TGTGCCAGCTCACCCGGACAGGCCTACTACAATGAGCAGTTCTTC. Residues: CASSPGQAYYNEQFF.

The V gene is TRBV30, the J gene TRBJ2-5; 11 positions agree with TRBD2. Germline trimming cut 1 base from V and 5 bases from J; bases unmatched to any gene: 6. The germline CDR1 and CDR2 sequences are GTSNPN and SVGIG (reference sequence). The CDR3 contains 15 residues. CDR3 bases: TGTGCCTGGAGTGAGGGGACTAGCGGAGAGGAGACCCAGTACTTC. Amino acid sequence: CAWSEGTSGEETQYF.

The V gene is TRBV11-2, the J gene TRBJ2-5; D may be TRBD2 (5 bases). Trimming took off 3 bases at V and 5 bases at J, with 16 bases between the two ends. The CDR3 loop spans 15 amino acids. Germline CDR1 SGHAT, CDR2 FQNNGV. Here the CDR3 reads CASSFFSPPGETQYF. CDR3 nucleotide sequence: TGTGCCAGCAGCTTTTTCTCGCCTCCGGGGGAGACCCAGTACTTC.

The DNA of the CDR3 is TGTGCCAGCAGCCAAGAACTAGCGGGGTCCCGTGAGCAGTTCTTC. Translating gives CASSQELAGSREQFF. This chain joins TRBV4-2 and TRBJ2-1; 10 bases agree with TRBD2. J lost 9 bases, V lost 0 bases, and 5 bases had no gene match. The CDR3 totals 15 residues. CDR1 LGHNA and CDR2 YNFKEQ come from the germline V gene.

This chain connects TRBV2 to TRBJ2-2; no reliable D call. The CDR3 runs to 13 residues. Germline loops: CDR1 SNHLY, CDR2 FYNNEI. V was pared by 2 bases and J by 5 bases, with 6 bases between. CDR3 loop: CASSEFGTGELFF. For the CDR3, the DNA is TGTGCCAGCAGTGAATTTGGGACCGGGGAGCTGTTTTTT.

This chain joins TRBV19 and TRBJ1-3, with D tentatively TRBD1 (6 bases). Trimming shortened V by 5 bases and J by 0 bases, and 11 bases separated the two germline ends. The CDR3 sequence is 15 residues long. The germline V gene has CDR1 LNHDA and CDR2 SQIVND (reference sequence). CDR3 DNA: TGTGCCAGTAGTGACGGGACATACTCTGGAAACACCATATATTTT. This gives the protein CASSDGTYSGNTIYF. Drawing the rest from reference TRBV19 and TRBJ1-3, the complete variable domain is DGGITQSPKYLFRKEGQNVTLSCEQNLNHDAMYWYRQDPGQGLRLIYYSQIVNDFQKGDIAEGYSVSREKKESFPLTVTSAQKNPTAFYLCASSDGTYSGNTIYFGEGSWLTVV.

The chain carries TRBV23-1 and TRBJ1-1; D might be TRBD1 (5 bases). TRBV23-1 is known as an ORF, though its function is uncertain. The ends were cut back, 0 bases at V and 1 base at J, with 12 bases in the middle. The CDR3 extends over 16 amino acids. For the CDR3, the DNA is TGCGCCAGCAGTCAATCTTTGGGGCCGGAGAACACTGAAGCTTTCTTT. Translated, it gives CASSQSLGPENTEAFF.